This record looks at one T cell receptor (beta chain) sequence and its context. This receptor's antigen is unknown. No base qualities exist here, and no much larger clone lies one base off it. This sample was included in a study of blood T cell repertoires in COVID-19 (dated by TCRdb to the early 2020s). A note on the overall study: The collaborator samples originated in the United States, Italy and Spain and spanned the acute and convalescent phases of COVID-19. A freely available public database, intended as a resource for researchers studying the immune response to SARS-CoV-2, is where the repertoires were released. The dataset comprised deeply sampled blood TCRbeta repertoires from subjects exposed to, actively infected with, or recovered from COVID-19. HLA class I and class II types, where available, came from metadata supplied by the sample provider rather than from assay-based typing. The samples were drawn from the first 160 participants of the ongoing ImmuneRACE study and from 1,254 subjects provided by 6 global collaborators. The prospective study material was composed of cDNA or gDNA derived from T cells, B-cell-depleted T cells, or PBMCs. Nearly every sample came with metadata listing a de-identified subject ID, COVID-19 status, age in years and sex. The paper's findings and limits, for the study overall: How much clinical and demographic metadata was included differed by source and by participant, and the metadata was provided uncurated.

The CDR3 measures 14 amino acids from cysteine to phenylalanine. Only the CDR3 DNA stays, 42 bases, in frame from base 1. The germline V and J ends show losses of 6 bases and 4 bases respectively, and no gene match explains 7 bases of the junction. CDR1 and CDR2 are drawn from the germline V gene (reference sequence): MNHEY, SMNVEV. The immunoSEQ Assay, a bias-controlled multiplex PCR, was used to amplify TCRbeta CDR3 regions from genomic DNA. The authors processed their data as follows. The number of nucleated cells in each sample was estimated from the amplification of reference gene primers within the assay. To quantify the absolute abundance of each unique TCRbeta CDR3 rearrangement, sequence reads were collapsed and filtered. Productive Simpson clonality was computed per sample as the square root of Simpson's diversity index over productive rearrangements. This immuneACCESS table, as held by TCRdb, lists in-frame sequences with V and J called but not all clones. Of the missing ones, under half trace to an unresolved V gene in checked studies; the others have no known cause. That table furnishes V, J and clone size, whereas the DNA furnished D and trimming. The sample profile shows around 620,000 clones; over 80% of them were found once. The top ten clonotypes cover about 0.24% of the sample.

Whole blood was collected in K2EDTA tubes by collaborating institutions according to the institutions' own protocols. Collaborator samples were shipped for TCRbeta analysis as frozen whole blood, isolated PBMCs, or DNA extracted from either sample type. Sample: peripheral blood. In this chain, TRBV27 is recombined with TRBJ1-2, with 8 middle bases fitting TRBD1. The sequence came from a woman between 18 and 30 years old with acute or convalescent COVID-19. The bases are TGTGCCAGCAGGCCTCCGGGACAGGCCTATGGCTACACCTTC. Its protein is CASRPPGQAYGYTF.